This T cell receptor (beta chain) was obtained from a study of Graves' ophthalmopathy and Graves' hyperthyroidism. Findings and caveats of the study: Separation of ophthalmopathy from stable hyperthyroidism was achieved by a 13-signature model, at around 90% sensitivity and under 83% specificity.

Many counts were recorded for this clonotype. Its antigen is undetermined. Participants with hyperthyroidism, aged 18 to 65, were newly diagnosed with under 2 months' duration. RNA transcripts were the template, and TCR beta CDR3 regions were amplified from them. After a first-round RT-PCR with HTBI primers, a second-round multiplex PCR was run. TCRdb re-called the multiplex PCR reads with MiXCR, one entry per CDR3 protein. The sample has 300,000 to 400,000 distinct CDR3 sequences, about 17% seen once. Between the trimmed V and J ends, which lost 3 bases and 6 bases, there was a span of 15 bases. The germline V gene has CDR1 MNHEY and CDR2 SVGEGT. This CDR3 has 14 amino acids.

The sequence was collected from an adult woman with stable Graves' hyperthyroidism. V and J are TRBV6-2 or TRBV6-3 and TRBJ2-7; no clear D. The sample comprised peripheral blood. For the CDR3, the DNA is TGTGCCAGCAGTTATTCAGGAAATTTGAGCGAGCAGTACTTC. It yields the protein CASSYSGNLSEQYF.